This T cell receptor (beta chain) was captured in a study of PD-1 blockade in classical Hodgkin lymphoma. Study outcomes and limitations: Newly diagnosed patients were reported to exhibit reduced baseline TCR diversity relative to healthy donors. By C4D1 there was a significant rise in CD4+ TCR diversity but not in CD8+ TCR diversity. The drivers behind the repertoire differences, possibly disease activity or prior therapy, remain undefined. Complete responders had baseline diversity similar to newly diagnosed patients.

All patients experienced relapse after autologous stem cell transplantation, and brentuximab vedotin exposure was variable. Germline CDR1 is SGHRS and CDR2 is YFSETQ. With 2 bases removed from V and 2 bases from J, the gap between germline ends came to 27 bases. The CDR3 sequence is 20 residues long. As regards this clone: Its antigen remains unidentified.

Profiled with immunoSEQ multiplex PCR; TCRdb holds only in-frame clones, not every one. The sample lists more than 20,000 clones, about four fifths occurring once. Specimen: peripheral blood mononuclear cells (PBMCs), collected before the second cycle of nivolumab. The chain recombines TRBV5-1 with TRBJ2-3, with D tentatively TRBD1 (6 bases). The origin of this receptor is a human donor with classical Hodgkin lymphoma. The CDR3 nucleotides read TGCGCCAGCAGCTTCTCTTTAGATATAACAGGGCCCTGGATCACAGATACGCAGTATTTT. Its translation: CASSFSLDITGPWITDTQYF.